A single sample is the source of the 30 T cell receptor beta chains below, sequenced in a study of blood T cells in healthy people across ages. The authors ran a second PCR of 7 to 11 cycles using a sample-barcoded 5' primer and a J-beta primer mix. TCRdb reprocessed the 5' RACE reads with MiXCR, giving one entry per CDR3 protein. Of some 560,000 distinct CDR3 sequences in the sample, around a quarter were seen once. These data were likewise used in another study, on T cells of mothers and their children.

Input material: blood. Receptors originate from a boy younger than 10 in good health.

V gene TRBV29-1 combines with J gene TRBJ2-2, with D possibly called TRBD1 or TRBD2 (6 bases each). Germline V gene data show CDR1 as SQVTM and CDR2 as ANQGSEA. V was trimmed by 4 bases and J by 2 bases, leaving 11 bases between them. The CDR3 length is 14 residues. The CDR3 nucleotides are TGCAGCGTTGTCGGGGGCGCTAACACCGGGGAGCTGTTTTTT. It codes for CSVVGGANTGELFF.

The chain employs TRBV18 and TRBJ1-3; TRBD1 matches at 7 bases. The CDR3 runs to 16 residues. Unmatched junction bases numbered 7, after V lost 2 bases and J lost 3 bases. Germline V gene lookup returns CDR1 KGHSH and CDR2 LQKENI. In DNA, the CDR3 is TGTGCCAGCTCACCAGAATACAGGGGTTTTGGAAACACCATATATTTT. Residues: CASSPEYRGFGNTIYF.

A few counts support this clonotype. The junction does not match germline at one end; this may be a read error. The chain joins TRBV12-3 or TRBV12-4 to TRBJ2-5; D not resolved. The CDR3 runs to 14 residues. The CDR3 DNA reads as TGTGCCAGCAGTTGGTCTAGTTCCCAAGAGACCCGGTACTTC. It is translated as CASSWSSSQETRYF.

The chain combines TRBV6-1 with TRBJ2-7; 10 nucleotides match TRBD1. J gave up 3 bases and V 6 bases, and 5 bases lay outside the gene matches. CDR3 length: 14 amino acids. Germline V lookup: CDR1 MNHNS, CDR2 SASEGT. The CDR3 DNA reads TGTGCCAGCAGGATGGGACAGGGGTACTACGAGCAGTACTTC. Protein product: CASRMGQGYYEQYF.

The rearrangement links TRBV7-9 to TRBJ2-2, with 8 bases fitting TRBD1. The CDR3 covers 14 residues. V was pared by 6 bases and J by 5 bases, with 5 bases of the junction left unmatched. CDR1 and CDR2 from the germline V gene are SEHNR and FQNEAQ (reference sequence). CDR3 in DNA: TGTGCCAGCAGTCCGGACAGGGAGACCGGGGAGCTGTTTTTT. This encodes CASSPDRETGELFF.

This clonotype showed up just a few times. V usage is TRBV4-3 and J usage is TRBJ2-7, with 9 bases fitting TRBD2. This CDR3 has 15 residues. The V segment lost 1 base and the J segment 9 bases; nucleotides outside the gene matches: 10. Germline V gene lookup returns CDR1 LGHNA and CDR2 YSLEER. The chain's CDR3 is CASSQVLTSGHGQYF. The CDR3 DNA reads as TGCGCCAGCAGCCAAGTCTTGACTAGCGGCCACGGGCAGTACTTC.

As concerns this clonotype: A read error is possible here, since a much larger clone lies one base away. V and J are TRBV29-1 and TRBJ2-5; tentatively, D is TRBD1 or TRBD2 (6 bases each). The assigned J gene may be wrong: the sequence end matches TRBJ2-7 better. This CDR3 has 15 amino acids. CDR1 and CDR2 from the germline V gene are SQVTM and ANQGSEA. This CDR3 is CSVEEEGQGYGEQYF. The CDR3 DNA sequence: TGCAGCGTTGAAGAGGAGGGTCAGGGGTACGGCGAGCAGTACTTC.

The V gene is TRBV11-2, the J gene TRBJ1-5; D gene uncertain. This CDR3 comprises 14 residues. V was trimmed by 4 bases and J by 4 bases, leaving 11 bases between them. From germline, CDR1 is SGHAT and CDR2 FQNNGV. CDR3 protein: CASSSTDGNQPQHF. The DNA for the CDR3 is TGTGCCAGCAGCTCCACGGACGGTAATCAGCCCCAGCATTTT.

This chain connects TRBV5-5 to TRBJ2-7; possible D gene TRBD2, 5 bases. V lost 3 bases, J lost 3 bases, and 13 bases lay in between. The V gene's germline CDR1 is SGHKS and CDR2 YYEKEE (reference sequence). The CDR3 is 14 amino acids. CDR3 residues: CASSSSTGGYEQYF. The CDR3 nucleotides read TGTGCCAGCAGCTCTTCGACTGGAGGCTACGAGCAGTACTTC.

V is TRBV10-2 and J is TRBJ2-3, with D perhaps assigned TRBD1 or TRBD2 (5 bases each). Trimming removed 10 bases at V and 2 bases at J, with 16 bases between. The CDR3 has 14 residues. The V gene's germline CDR1 is WSHSY and CDR2 SAAADI. CDR3 sequence reads: CATREGRHTDTQYF. The CDR3 region has the DNA TGCGCCACGCGAGAGGGGCGGCACACAGATACGCAGTATTTT.

The V and J genes are TRBV7-9 and TRBJ2-7; D remains ambiguous. V gave up 5 bases and J gave up 3 bases, with 11 bases separating them. There are 13 residues in the CDR3. Germline V gene sequence: CDR1 SEHNR, CDR2 FQNEAQ (reference sequence). The CDR3 nucleotides read TGTGCCAGCAGCGCTTTCCCGTACTACGAGCAGTACTTC. Amino acid sequence: CASSAFPYYEQYF.

Only a few counts were recorded for this clonotype. The chain combines TRBV4-1 with TRBJ1-4; 12 bases match TRBD1. The CDR3 length is 19 residues. The V gene's germline CDR1 is MGHRA and CDR2 YSYEKL. The V gene end was trimmed by 2 bases and the J gene end by 1 base; junction bases not matched to a gene: 8. The CDR3 reads CASSQPPGQGARTNEKLFF. CDR3 nucleotide sequence: TGCGCCAGCAGCCAACCCCCGGGACAGGGGGCGAGAACTAATGAAAAACTGTTTTTT.

This clonotype occurred a few times. The rearrangement uses TRBV5-1 and TRBJ2-5, with 14 bases that match TRBD2. The CDR3 loop spans 19 amino acids. Germline loops: CDR1 SGHRS, CDR2 YFSETQ. Trimming took 2 bases from V and 3 from J; bases not matched to a gene: 12. Here the CDR3 reads CASSFPGLAGGGSKETQYF. DNA for the CDR3: TGCGCCAGCAGCTTTCCAGGACTAGCGGGAGGAGGGTCGAAAGAGACCCAGTACTTC.

This clonotype was picked up many times. The rearrangement joins TRBV6-1 to TRBJ1-5; D may be TRBD1 (5 bases). This CDR3 is 15 amino acids long. V gave up 2 bases and J gave up 1 base, with 9 bases separating them. Per the germline V gene, CDR1 is MNHNS and CDR2 is SASEGT. CDR3 sequence (DNA): TGTGCCAGCAGTGAATGGGGGGGAAGCAATCAGCCCCAGCATTTT. This translates into CASSEWGGSNQPQHF.

The table lists this clonotype with a few counts. The chain links TRBV29-1 to TRBJ1-1, with D possibly TRBD1 on 5 matching bases. Germline CDR1 is SQVTM and CDR2 is ANQGSEA. V was trimmed by 5 bases and J by 4 bases, leaving 17 bases between them. The CDR3 is 14 residues long. Here the CDR3 DNA reads TGCAGCGTTCGTTCAGGGAGTCATAGCACTGAAGCTTTCTTT. Translated: CSVRSGSHSTEAFF.

This sequence joins TRBV5-1 and TRBJ2-5; 8 bases fit TRBD2. V dropped 1 base and J dropped 5; count of bases not matched to a gene: 10. There are 16 residues in the CDR3. Germline loops: CDR1 SGHRS, CDR2 YFSETQ. This chain's CDR3 is CASSLTSGRAWETQYF. The CDR3 DNA reads as TGCGCCAGCAGCTTGACTAGCGGTCGGGCTTGGGAGACCCAGTACTTC.

The chain employs TRBV5-1 and TRBJ2-7; D possibly corresponds to TRBD2 (5 bases). Germline-derived CDR1 and CDR2 are SGHRS and YFSETQ. The length of the CDR3 is 14 residues. The germline V and J ends were trimmed by 5 bases and 3 bases, with 15 bases remaining between them. CDR3 residues: CASRGGGVDYEQYF. As DNA, the CDR3 is TGCGCCAGCAGAGGAGGTGGGGTCGACTACGAGCAGTACTTC.

V gene TRBV24-1 combines with J gene TRBJ2-3; no definite D call. Germline CDR1 is KGHDR and CDR2 is SFDVKD. The length of the CDR3 is 13 residues. V was shortened by 3 bases and J by 2 bases, with 5 bases between the two germline ends. This CDR3 reads CATSDRPTDTQYF. The CDR3 DNA sequence: TGTGCCACCAGTGATCGGCCCACAGATACGCAGTATTTT.

This clonotype was observed a few times. The rearrangement uses TRBV7-9 and TRBJ2-2; possibly TRBD1 or TRBD2 for D (5 bases each). There are 14 residues in the CDR3. Germline assignment: CDR1 SEHNR and CDR2 FQNEAQ (reference sequence). Trimming took 8 bases from V and 3 from J, leaving 13 bases between them. The CDR3 here is CASGPGGDTGELFF. In nucleotides, the CDR3 is TGTGCCAGCGGCCCTGGGGGAGACACCGGGGAGCTGTTTTTT.

This clonotype was counted only a few times. This chain connects TRBV6-2 or TRBV6-3 to TRBJ1-1, with 10 bases matching TRBD1. Per the germline V gene, CDR1 is MNHEY and CDR2 is SVGEGT. The CDR3 is 18 amino acids. V shed 6 bases, J shed 0 bases, and the junction held 13 bases outside the gene matches. CDR3 loop: CASRRPGQGRPMNTEAFF. The CDR3 DNA reads TGTGCCAGCAGACGGCCGGGACAGGGGAGGCCTATGAACACTGAAGCTTTCTTT.

There are many counts of this clonotype. The chain carries TRBV14 and TRBJ2-5; 9 bases align to TRBD1. The end of the DNA fits TRBJ2-1 better, so the J call may be wrong. The CDR3 runs to 15 residues. From germline, CDR1 is SGHDN and CDR2 FVKESK. The CDR3 spells CASSPGPGQGYEQFF. CDR3 DNA: TGTGCCAGCAGCCCCGGTCCGGGACAGGGTTATGAGCAGTTCTTC.

The chain uses TRBV9 and TRBJ2-6; 8 bases fit TRBD2. V shed 3 bases, J shed 0 bases, and the junction held 11 bases outside the gene matches. The germline V gene has CDR1 SGDLS and CDR2 YYNGEE. This CDR3 has 19 residues. CDR3 sequence (DNA): TGTGCCAGCAGCGCTGGGGGACTAGGCATTAGCTCTGGGGCCAACGTCCTGACTTTC. Translation gives CASSAGGLGISSGANVLTF.

This clonotype appeared a few times. One end of the junction fails to match germline, which may point to a read error. This chain uses TRBV20-1 with TRBJ2-1, with 7 nucleotides matching TRBD2. Germline CDR1 DFQATT, CDR2 SNEGSKA (reference sequence). The CDR3 consists of 16 residues. The CDR3 loop reads CSARDRGESSYNERFF. In nucleotides, the CDR3 is TGCAGTGCTAGAGATCGGGGGGAAAGCTCCTACAATGAGCGGTTCTTC.

This clonotype has just one count. The chain links TRBV20-1 to TRBJ2-5, with 7 bases identical to TRBD2. From germline, CDR1 is DFQATT and CDR2 SNEGSKA (reference sequence). J was trimmed by 3 bases and V by 3 bases; bases with no gene match: 4. The CDR3 runs 13 residues. The CDR3: CSARSAGEETQYF. The DNA of the CDR3 is TGCAGTGCTAGGTCTGCGGGAGAAGAGACCCAGTACTTC.

At least ten counts were recorded for this clonotype. The CDR3 region is CASSQQTIAGGNNEQYF. In nucleotides, the CDR3 is TGTGCCAGCTCACAACAAACGATAGCGGGGGGGAACAACGAGCAGTACTTC. This chain joins TRBV18 and TRBJ2-5, with 11 bases identical to TRBD2. The J call may be mistaken, given a closer DNA end match to TRBJ2-7. Per germline, CDR1 KGHSH and CDR2 LQKENI. The CDR3 totals 17 residues.

This clonotype has more than one count but fewer than ten. The J gene is TRBJ2-5, the V gene TRBV29-1; TRBD1 might be the D (6 bases). Deletions cut 5 bases from V and 14 bases from J, with 18 bases between. This CDR3 is built from 11 residues. Germline CDR1 is SQVTM and CDR2 is ANQGSEA. DNA of the CDR3: TGCAGCGTTCGCCGGACAGTCTCCGAATACTTC. It encodes CSVRRTVSEYF.

This clonotype was counted only a few times. The V and J genes are TRBV12-3 or TRBV12-4 and TRBJ1-1; D is perhaps TRBD1 (5 bases). V was shortened by 2 bases and J by 9 bases, with 16 bases between the two germline ends. The CDR3 runs 14 residues. This chain's CDR3 is CASSLHLGTNQAFF. Here the CDR3 DNA reads TGTGCCAGCAGTTTACATCTCGGGACGAACCAAGCTTTCTTT.

The rearrangement joins TRBV10-2 to TRBJ2-1; D possibly corresponds to TRBD2 (7 bases). This CDR3 spans 13 amino acids. The germline V gene has CDR1 WSHSY and CDR2 SAAADI. With 8 bases removed from V and 4 bases from J, the gap between germline ends came to 12 bases. CDR3: CASGRGVYNEQFF. The CDR3 coding sequence is TGCGCCAGCGGGAGGGGGGTTTACAATGAGCAGTTCTTC.

This clonotype showed up just a few times. The rearrangement joins TRBV20-1 to TRBJ2-1, with D perhaps assigned TRBD1 or TRBD2 (6 bases each). Germline V gene data show CDR1 as DFQATT and CDR2 as SNEGSKA (reference sequence). V shed 0 bases and J shed 2 bases, with 14 bases lying between them. The CDR3 spans 16 residues. The CDR3 bases are TGCAGTGCTAGAGATCCGACCGGGGGCACCTACAATGAGCAGTTCTTC. Translated: CSARDPTGGTYNEQFF.

This chain joins TRBV29-1 and TRBJ2-1; 8 bases match TRBD2. This CDR3 contains 15 residues. Germline V lookup: CDR1 SQVTM, CDR2 ANQGSEA. After removal of 3 bases from V and 4 bases from J, the junction contained 8 bases not matched to a gene. CDR3 in DNA: TGCAGCGTTGAGGCCGGTAGCGGGATTTACAATGAGCAGTTCTTC. It translates to CSVEAGSGIYNEQFF.